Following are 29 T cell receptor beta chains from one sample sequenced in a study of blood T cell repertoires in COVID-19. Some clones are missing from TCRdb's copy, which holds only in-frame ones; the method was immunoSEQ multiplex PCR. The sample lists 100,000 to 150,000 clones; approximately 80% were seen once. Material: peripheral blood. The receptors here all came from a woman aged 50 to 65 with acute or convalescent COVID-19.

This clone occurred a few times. CDR3 loop: CASSLGSSYNSPLHF. The CDR3 DNA sequence: TGTGCCAGCAGCTTAGGGAGCTCCTATAATTCACCCCTCCACTTT. The rearrangement uses TRBV7-2 and TRBJ1-6; unclear D gene. The CDR3 is 15 residues long. V was trimmed by 1 base and J by 0 bases, leaving 4 bases between them. Germline V lookup: CDR1 SGHTA, CDR2 FQGNSA.

The CDR3 here is CASSGGRAGMYNEQFF. The CDR3 DNA sequence: TGCGCCAGCAGTGGGGGTCGAGCGGGAATGTACAATGAGCAGTTCTTC. The chain joins TRBV10-2 to TRBJ2-1; 7 bases line up with TRBD2. This CDR3 has 16 residues. V shed 4 bases and J 4 bases; nucleotides not matched to a gene: 10. Germline CDR1 WSHSY, CDR2 SAAADI.

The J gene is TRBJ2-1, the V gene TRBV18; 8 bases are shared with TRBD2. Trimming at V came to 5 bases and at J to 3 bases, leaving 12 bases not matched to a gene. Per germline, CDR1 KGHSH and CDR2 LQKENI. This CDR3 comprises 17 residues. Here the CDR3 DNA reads TGTGCCAGCTCATTACACACTCCGGGACTAGTCTACAATGAGCAGTTCTTC. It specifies CASSLHTPGLVYNEQFF.

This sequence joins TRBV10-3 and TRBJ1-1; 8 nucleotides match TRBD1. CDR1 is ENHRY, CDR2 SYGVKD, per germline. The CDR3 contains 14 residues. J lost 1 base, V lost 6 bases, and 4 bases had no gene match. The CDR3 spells CAIRAGQENTEAFF. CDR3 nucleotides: TGTGCCATCAGGGCGGGACAGGAGAACACTGAAGCTTTCTTT.

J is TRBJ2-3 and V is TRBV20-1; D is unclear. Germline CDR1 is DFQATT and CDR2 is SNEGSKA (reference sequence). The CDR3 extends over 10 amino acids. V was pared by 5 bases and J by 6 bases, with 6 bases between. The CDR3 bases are TGCAGTGCTCTATGGGATACGCAGTATTTT. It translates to CSALWDTQYF.

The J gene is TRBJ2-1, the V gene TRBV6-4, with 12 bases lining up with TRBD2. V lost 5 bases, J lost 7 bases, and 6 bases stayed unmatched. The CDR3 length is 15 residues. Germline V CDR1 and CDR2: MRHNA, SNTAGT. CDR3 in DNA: TGTGCCAGCAGTCCCGGGACTAGCGGGCCTAATGAGCAGTTCTTC. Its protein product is CASSPGTSGPNEQFF.

CDR3 protein: CASSYIGGAQPQHF. The CDR3 DNA is TGTGCCAGCAGTTACATCGGGGGTGCTCAGCCCCAGCATTTT. V gene TRBV6-5 combines with J gene TRBJ1-5, with TRBD1 as a possible D gene (5 bases). Germline CDR1 and CDR2: MNHEY and SVGAGI. V was cut by 2 bases and J by 6 bases, with 11 bases left in between. The CDR3 spans 14 residues.

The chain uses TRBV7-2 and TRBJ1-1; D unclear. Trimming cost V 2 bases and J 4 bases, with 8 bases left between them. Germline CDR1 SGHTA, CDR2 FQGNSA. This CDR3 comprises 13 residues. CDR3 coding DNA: TGTGCCAGCAGCTTATCAGCGGGCACTGAAGCTTTCTTT. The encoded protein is CASSLSAGTEAFF.

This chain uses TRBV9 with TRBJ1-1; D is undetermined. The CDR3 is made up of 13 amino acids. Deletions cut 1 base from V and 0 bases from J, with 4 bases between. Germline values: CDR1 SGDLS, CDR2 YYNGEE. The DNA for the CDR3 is TGTGCCAGCAGCGTATCAGTGAACACTGAAGCTTTCTTT. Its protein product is CASSVSVNTEAFF.

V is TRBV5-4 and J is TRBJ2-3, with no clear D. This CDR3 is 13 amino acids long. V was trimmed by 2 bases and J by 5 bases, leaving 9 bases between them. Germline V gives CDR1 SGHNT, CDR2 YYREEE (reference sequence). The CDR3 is CASSFETKDTQYF. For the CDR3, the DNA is TGTGCCAGCAGCTTCGAGACAAAAGATACGCAGTATTTT.

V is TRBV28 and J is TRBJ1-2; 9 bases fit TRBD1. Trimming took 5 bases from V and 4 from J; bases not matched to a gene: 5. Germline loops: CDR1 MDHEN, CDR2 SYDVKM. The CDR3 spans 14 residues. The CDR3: CASSTGGQGYGYTF. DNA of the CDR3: TGTGCCAGCAGTACAGGGGGCCAAGGCTATGGCTACACCTTC.

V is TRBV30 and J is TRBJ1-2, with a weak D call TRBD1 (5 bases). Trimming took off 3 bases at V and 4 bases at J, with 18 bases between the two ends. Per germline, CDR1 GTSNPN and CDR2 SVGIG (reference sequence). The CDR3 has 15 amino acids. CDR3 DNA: TGTGCCTGGAGGGCCCCAGGGTATACCGTCTATGGCTACACCTTC. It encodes CAWRAPGYTVYGYTF.

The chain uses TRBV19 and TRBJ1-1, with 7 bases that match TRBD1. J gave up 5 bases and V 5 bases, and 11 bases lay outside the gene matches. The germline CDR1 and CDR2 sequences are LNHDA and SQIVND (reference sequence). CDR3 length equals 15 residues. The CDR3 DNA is TGTGCCAGTAGTCCAGTGGGACCAGGGGGGACTGAAGCTTTCTTT. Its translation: CASSPVGPGGTEAFF.

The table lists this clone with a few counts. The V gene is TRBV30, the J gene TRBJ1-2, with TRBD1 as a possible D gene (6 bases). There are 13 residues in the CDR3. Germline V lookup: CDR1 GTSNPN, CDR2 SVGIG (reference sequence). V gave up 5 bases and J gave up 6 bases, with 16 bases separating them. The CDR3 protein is CAWLTKGGDGYTF. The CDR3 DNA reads TGTGCCTGGCTTACGAAGGGGGGGGATGGCTACACCTTC.

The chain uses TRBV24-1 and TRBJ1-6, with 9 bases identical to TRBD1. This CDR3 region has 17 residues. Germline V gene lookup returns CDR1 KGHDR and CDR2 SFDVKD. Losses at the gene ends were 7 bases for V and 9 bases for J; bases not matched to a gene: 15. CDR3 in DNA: TGTGCCACCAGGGCTGACGCCGGGACAGGGTTTGGTTCACCCCTCCACTTT. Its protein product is CATRADAGTGFGSPLHF.

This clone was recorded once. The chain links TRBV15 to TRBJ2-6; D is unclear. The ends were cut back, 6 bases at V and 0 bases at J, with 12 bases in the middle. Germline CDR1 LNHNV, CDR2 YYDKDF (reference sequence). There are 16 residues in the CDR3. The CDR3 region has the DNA TGTGCCACCAGTCCTACATGGGCCTCTGGGGCCAACGTCCTGACTTTC. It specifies CATSPTWASGANVLTF.

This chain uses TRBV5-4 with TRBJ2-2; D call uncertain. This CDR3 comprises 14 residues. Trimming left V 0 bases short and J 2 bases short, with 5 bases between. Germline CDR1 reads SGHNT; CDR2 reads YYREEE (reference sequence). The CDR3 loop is CASSLAGNTGELFF. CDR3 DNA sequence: TGTGCCAGCAGCTTGGCCGGTAACACCGGGGAGCTGTTTTTT.

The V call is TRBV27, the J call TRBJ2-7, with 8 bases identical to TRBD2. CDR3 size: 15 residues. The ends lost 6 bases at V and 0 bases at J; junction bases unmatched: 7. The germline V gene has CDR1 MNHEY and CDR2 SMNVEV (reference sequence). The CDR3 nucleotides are TGTGCCAGCAGGTCACTAGCGGTTAACTCCTACGAGCAGTACTTC. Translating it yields CASRSLAVNSYEQYF.

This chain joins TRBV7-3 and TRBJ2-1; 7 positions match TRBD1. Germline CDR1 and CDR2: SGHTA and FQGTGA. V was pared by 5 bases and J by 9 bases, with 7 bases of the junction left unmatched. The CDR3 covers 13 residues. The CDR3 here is CASSPDRVGEQFF. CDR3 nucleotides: TGTGCCAGCAGCCCCGACAGGGTAGGTGAGCAGTTCTTC.

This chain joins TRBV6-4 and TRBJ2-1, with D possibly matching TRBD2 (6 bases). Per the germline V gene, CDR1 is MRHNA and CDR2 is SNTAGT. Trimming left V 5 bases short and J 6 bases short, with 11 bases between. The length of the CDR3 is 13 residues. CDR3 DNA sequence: TGTGCCAGCAGTACGGGACTCCGCAATGAGCAGTTCTTC. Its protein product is CASSTGLRNEQFF.

The CDR3 sequence: CASSERGNSGNTIYF. CDR3 coding DNA: TGCGCCAGCAGCGAAAGGGGGAACTCTGGAAACACCATATATTTT. This chain links TRBV5-1 with TRBJ1-3; maybe TRBD1 (6 bases). Germline assignment: CDR1 SGHRS and CDR2 YFSETQ. CDR3 size: 15 residues. V was shortened by 4 bases and J by 0 bases, with 11 bases between the two germline ends.

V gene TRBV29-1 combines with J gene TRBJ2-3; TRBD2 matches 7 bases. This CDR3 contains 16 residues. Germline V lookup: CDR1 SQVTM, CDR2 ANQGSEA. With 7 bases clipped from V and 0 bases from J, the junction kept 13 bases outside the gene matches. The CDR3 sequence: CSARSTSTTSTDTQYF. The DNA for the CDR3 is TGCAGCGCCAGATCGACTAGCACTACTAGCACAGATACGCAGTATTTT.

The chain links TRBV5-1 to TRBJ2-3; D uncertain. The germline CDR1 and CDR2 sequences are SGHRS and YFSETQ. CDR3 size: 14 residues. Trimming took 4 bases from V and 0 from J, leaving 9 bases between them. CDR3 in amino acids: CASSVLVSTDTQYF. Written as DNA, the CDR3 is TGCGCCAGCAGCGTCTTAGTGAGCACAGATACGCAGTATTTT.

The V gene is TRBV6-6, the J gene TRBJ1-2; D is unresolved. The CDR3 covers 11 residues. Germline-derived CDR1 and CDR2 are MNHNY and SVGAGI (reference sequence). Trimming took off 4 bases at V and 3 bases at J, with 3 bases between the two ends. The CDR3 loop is CASSSDYGYTF. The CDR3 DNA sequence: TGTGCCAGCAGTTCGGACTATGGCTACACCTTC.

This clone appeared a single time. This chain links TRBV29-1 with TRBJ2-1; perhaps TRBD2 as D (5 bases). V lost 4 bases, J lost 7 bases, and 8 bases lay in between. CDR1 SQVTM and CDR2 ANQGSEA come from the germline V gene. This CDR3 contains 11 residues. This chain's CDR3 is CSVGPGNEQFF. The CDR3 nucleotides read TGCAGCGTTGGACCGGGGAATGAGCAGTTCTTC.

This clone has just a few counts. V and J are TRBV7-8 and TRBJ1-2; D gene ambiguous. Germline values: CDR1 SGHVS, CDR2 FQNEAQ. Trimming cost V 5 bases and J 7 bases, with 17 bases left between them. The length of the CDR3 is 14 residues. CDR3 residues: CASSPLEGVGGYTF. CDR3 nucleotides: TGTGCCAGCAGCCCATTGGAAGGAGTCGGTGGCTACACCTTC.

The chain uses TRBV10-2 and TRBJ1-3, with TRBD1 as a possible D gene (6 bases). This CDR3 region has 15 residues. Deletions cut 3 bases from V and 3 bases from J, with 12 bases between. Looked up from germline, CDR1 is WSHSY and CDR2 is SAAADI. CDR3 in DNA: TGCGCCAGCAGTGAACACACAGGGAATGGAAACACCATATATTTT. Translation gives CASSEHTGNGNTIYF.

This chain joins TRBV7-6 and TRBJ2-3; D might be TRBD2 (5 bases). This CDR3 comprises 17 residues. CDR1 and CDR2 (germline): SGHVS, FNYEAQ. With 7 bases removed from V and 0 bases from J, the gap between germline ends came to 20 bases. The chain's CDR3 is CASTKFPAGSSTDTQYF. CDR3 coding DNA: TGTGCCAGCACCAAATTCCCTGCGGGCTCAAGCACAGATACGCAGTATTTT.

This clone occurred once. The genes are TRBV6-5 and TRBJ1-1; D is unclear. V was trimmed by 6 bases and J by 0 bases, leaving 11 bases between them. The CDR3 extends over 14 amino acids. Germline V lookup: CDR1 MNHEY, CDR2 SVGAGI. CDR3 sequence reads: CASSTTRMNTEAFF. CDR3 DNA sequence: TGTGCCAGCAGCACCACTCGCATGAACACTGAAGCTTTCTTT.